This T cell receptor (beta chain) was identified during a study of fetal regulatory T cell absence and autoimmunity. The repertoire was sequenced with immunoSEQ multiplex PCR; TCRdb's copy has only in-frame clones and lacks some. Among more than 90,000 clones listed, about two thirds were seen once. The CDR3 totals 17 residues. Germline V gene data show CDR1 as SEHNR and CDR2 as FQNEAQ (reference sequence). V dropped 0 bases and J dropped 4; count of bases not matched to a gene: 11. This clone was found a few times. The sequence was collected from a male donor with IPEX syndrome. The chain carries TRBV7-9 and TRBJ2-7; 8 bases match TRBD2. Material: pancreas tissue. The CDR3 here is CASSLAMVIAGKYEQYF. DNA of the CDR3: TGTGCCAGCAGCTTAGCGATGGTGATAGCGGGAAAGTACGAGCAGTACTTC.